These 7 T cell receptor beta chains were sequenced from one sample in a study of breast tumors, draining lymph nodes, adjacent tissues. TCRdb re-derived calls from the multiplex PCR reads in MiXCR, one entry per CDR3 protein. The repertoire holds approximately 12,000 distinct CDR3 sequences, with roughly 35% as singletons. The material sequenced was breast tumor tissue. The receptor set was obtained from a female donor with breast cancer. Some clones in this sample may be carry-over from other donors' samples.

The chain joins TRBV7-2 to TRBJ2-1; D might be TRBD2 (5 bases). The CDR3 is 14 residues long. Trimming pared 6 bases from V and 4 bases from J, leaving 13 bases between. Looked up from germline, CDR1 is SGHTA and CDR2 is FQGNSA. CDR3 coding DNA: TGTGCCAGCAGGACGGACTGGGGTTACAATGAGCAGTTCTTC. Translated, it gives CASRTDWGYNEQFF.

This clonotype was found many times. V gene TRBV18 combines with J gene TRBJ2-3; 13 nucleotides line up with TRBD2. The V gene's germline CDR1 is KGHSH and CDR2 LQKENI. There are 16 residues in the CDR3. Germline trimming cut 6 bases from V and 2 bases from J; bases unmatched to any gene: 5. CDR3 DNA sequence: TGTGCCAGCTCTCTCGGGACTAGCGGGAACACAGATACGCAGTATTTT. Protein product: CASSLGTSGNTDTQYF.

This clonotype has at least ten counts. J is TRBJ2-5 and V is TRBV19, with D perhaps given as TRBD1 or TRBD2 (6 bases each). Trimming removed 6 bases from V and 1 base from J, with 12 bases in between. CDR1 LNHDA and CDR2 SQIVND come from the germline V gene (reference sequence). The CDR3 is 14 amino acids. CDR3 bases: TGTGCCAGTAGCAAGGGGGGCCGCCAAGAGACCCAGTACTTC. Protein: CASSKGGRQETQYF.

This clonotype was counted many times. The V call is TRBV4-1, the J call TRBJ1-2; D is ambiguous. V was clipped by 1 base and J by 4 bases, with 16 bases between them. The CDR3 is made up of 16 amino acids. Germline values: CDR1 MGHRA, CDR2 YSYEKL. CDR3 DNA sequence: TGCGCCAGCAGCCAAGCCGCCCCTCCCTCTGGCTATGGCTACACCTTC. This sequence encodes CASSQAAPPSGYGYTF.

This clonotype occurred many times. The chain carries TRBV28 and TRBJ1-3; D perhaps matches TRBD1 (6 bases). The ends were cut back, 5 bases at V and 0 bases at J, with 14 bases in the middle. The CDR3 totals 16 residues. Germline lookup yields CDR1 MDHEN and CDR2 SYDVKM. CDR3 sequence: CASSPITGSSGNTIYF. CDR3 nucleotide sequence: TGTGCCAGCAGTCCCATAACAGGGAGCTCTGGAAACACCATATATTTT. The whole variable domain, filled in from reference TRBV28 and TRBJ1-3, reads DVKVTQSSRYLVKRTGEKVFLECVQDMDHENMFWYRQDPGLGLRLIYFSYDVKMKEKGDIPEGYSVSREKKERFSLILESASTNQTSMYLCASSPITGSSGNTIYFGEGSWLTVV.

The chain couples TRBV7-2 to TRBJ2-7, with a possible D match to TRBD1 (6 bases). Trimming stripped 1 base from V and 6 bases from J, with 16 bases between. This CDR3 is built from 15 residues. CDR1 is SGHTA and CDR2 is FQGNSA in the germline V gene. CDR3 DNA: TGTGCCAGCAGCTTAGGGTGGGCAGGGGCTTCCGAGCAGTACTTC. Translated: CASSLGWAGASEQYF.

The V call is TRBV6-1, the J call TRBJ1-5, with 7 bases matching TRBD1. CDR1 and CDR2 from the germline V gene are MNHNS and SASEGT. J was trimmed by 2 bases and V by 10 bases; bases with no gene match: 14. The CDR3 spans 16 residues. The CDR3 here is CATRGGWDIGNQPQHF. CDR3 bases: TGTGCCACCAGAGGGGGCTGGGACATCGGCAATCAGCCCCAGCATTTT.